This T cell receptor (beta chain) came from a study of PD-L1 blockade in urothelial cancer. Synthetic TCR analog templates were added to each PCR reaction. Repertoires were generated with immunoSEQ multiplex PCR, while TCRdb's copy carries only in-frame clones and drops some. Of around 82,000 clones detected, roughly 84% appear once; the ten largest clones hold roughly 2%. Time point meaning: pretreatment peripheral blood. Only one count was recorded for this clone. The V gene's germline CDR1 is MDHEN and CDR2 SYDVKM. The CDR3 extends over 13 amino acids. Between the trimmed V and J ends, which lost 4 bases and 6 bases, there was a span of 11 bases.

The sequence came from a man between 60 and 75 years old with urothelial cancer. Sequences were derived from PBMCs, sampled around atezolizumab (anti-PD-L1) treatment. The rearrangement joins TRBV28 to TRBJ2-3; perhaps TRBD1 as D (5 bases). The chain's CDR3 is CASSSRVADTQYF. CDR3 nucleotide sequence: TGTGCCAGCAGTTCCAGGGTGGCGGATACGCAGTATTTT.